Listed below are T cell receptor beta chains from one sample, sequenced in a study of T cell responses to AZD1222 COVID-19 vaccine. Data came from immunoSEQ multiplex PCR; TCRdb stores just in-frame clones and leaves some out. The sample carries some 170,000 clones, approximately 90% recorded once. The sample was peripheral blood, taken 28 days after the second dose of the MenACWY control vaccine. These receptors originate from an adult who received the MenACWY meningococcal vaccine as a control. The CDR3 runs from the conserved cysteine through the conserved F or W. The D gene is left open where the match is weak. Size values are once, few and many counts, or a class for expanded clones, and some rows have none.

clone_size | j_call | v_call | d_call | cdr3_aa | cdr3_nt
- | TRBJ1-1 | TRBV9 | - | CASSDGTYTEAFF | TGTGCCAGCAGCGACGGGACTTACACTGAAGCTTTCTTT
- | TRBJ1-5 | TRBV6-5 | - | CASSFRGNQPQHF | TGTGCCAGCAGTTTCCGAGGAAATCAGCCCCAGCATTTT
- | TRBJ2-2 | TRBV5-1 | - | CASSPGAAGGELFF | TGCGCCAGCAGCCCCGGGGCAGCGGGCGGGGAGCTGTTTTTT
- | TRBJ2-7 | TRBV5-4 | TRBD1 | CASSSTGGRDEQYF | TGTGCCAGCAGCTCGACAGGGGGCCGGGACGAGCAGTACTTC
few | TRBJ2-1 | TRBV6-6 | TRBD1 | CASTRQGNEQFF | TGTGCCAGCACCAGACAGGGAAATGAGCAGTTCTTC
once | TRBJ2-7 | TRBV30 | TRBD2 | CAWSVLGGLVVYEQYF | TGTGCCTGGAGTGTACTCGGGGGACTAGTGGTCTACGAGCAGTACTTC
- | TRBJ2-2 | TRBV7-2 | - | CASSLLSGGELFF | TGTGCCAGCAGCTTATTATCCGGCGGGGAGCTGTTTTTT
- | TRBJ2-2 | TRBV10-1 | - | CASSRQVNTGELFF | TGCGCCAGCAGCAGACAGGTGAACACCGGGGAGCTGTTTTTT
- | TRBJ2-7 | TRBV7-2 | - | CASSPEGGPNYEQYF | TGTGCCAGCAGCCCCGAGGGGGGACCAAACTACGAGCAGTACTTC
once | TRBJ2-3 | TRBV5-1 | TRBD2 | CASSLGRTSGHTDTQYF | TGCGCCAGCAGCTTGGGGAGGACTAGCGGCCACACAGATACGCAGTATTTT
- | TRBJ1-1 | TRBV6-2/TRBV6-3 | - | CASSYPLDSGGEAFF | TGTGCCAGCAGTTACCCCTTAGACAGTGGAGGTGAAGCTTTCTTT
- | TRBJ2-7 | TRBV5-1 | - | CASSLAFRVPEQYF | TGCGCCAGCAGCTTGGCCTTTAGAGTCCCCGAGCAGTACTTC